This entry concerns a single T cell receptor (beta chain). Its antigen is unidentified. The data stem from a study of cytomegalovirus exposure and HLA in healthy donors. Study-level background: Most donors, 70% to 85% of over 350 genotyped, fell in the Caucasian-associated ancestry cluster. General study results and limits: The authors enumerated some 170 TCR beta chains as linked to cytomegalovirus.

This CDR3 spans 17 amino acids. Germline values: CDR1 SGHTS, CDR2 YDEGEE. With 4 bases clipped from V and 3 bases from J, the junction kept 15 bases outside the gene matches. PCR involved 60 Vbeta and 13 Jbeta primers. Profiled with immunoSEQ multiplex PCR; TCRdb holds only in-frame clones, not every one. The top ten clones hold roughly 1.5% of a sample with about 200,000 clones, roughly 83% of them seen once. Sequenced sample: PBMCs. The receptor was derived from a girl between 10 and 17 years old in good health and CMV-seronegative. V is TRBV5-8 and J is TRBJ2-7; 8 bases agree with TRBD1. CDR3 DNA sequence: TGTGCCAGCAGCCCCAAGGGGCAGGGGGCGCAAGGCTACGAGCAGTACTTC. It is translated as CASSPKGQGAQGYEQYF.